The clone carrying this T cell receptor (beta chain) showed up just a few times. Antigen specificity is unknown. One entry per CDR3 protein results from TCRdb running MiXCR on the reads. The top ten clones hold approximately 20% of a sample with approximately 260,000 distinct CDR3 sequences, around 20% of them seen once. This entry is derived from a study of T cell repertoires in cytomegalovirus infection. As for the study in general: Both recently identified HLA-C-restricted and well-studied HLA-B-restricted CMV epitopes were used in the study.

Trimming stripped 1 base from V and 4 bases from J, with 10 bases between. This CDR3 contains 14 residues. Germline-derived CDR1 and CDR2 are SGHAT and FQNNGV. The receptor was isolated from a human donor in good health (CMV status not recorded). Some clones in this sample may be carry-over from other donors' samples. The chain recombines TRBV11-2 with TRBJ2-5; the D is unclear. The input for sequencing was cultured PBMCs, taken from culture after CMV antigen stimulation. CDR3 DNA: TGTGCCAGCAGCTTAGCGCCGGAAGCAGAGACCCAGTACTTC. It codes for CASSLAPEAETQYF.